This T cell receptor beta chain is from a study of kidney transplant recipient with SARS-CoV-2 infection (dated by TCRdb to the early 2020s). V was cut back by 3 bases and J by 5 bases, leaving a gap of 22 bases between them. The CDR3 covers 17 residues, taking in both the cysteine and the phenylalanine. Kept here is only the CDR3 DNA, which spans 51 bases and is read in frame from base 1. From the germline V gene, CDR1 is MNHGY and CDR2 is SAAAGT. This clonotype was observed many times. The antigen this receptor binds is unknown. No quality values exist for individual bases; no much larger clone is one base distant. The time point tag for this specimen amounts to: pre-pandemic baseline sample and day 111 after first positive SARS-CoV-2 test. Sequenced on an Illumina MiSeq. The peripheral T cell repertoire was profiled for human TCRbeta genes. In the paper's pipeline: Differential clonotype abundance was tested with beta-binomial modelling to account for variability over time. Clonotypes that had expanded were screened against the ImmuneCODE reference database of SARS-CoV-2-associated TCRs and mapped onto regions of the viral genome. Further repertoire analyses covered TRBV gene usage, CDR3 length, CDR3 amino acid overlap between time points, clonotype abundance distributions and Jaccard similarity. The public reads were quality trimmed at Q25 with fastp and then assembled into clones with MiXCR by TCRdb, keeping productive beta chains. Rows are combined by CDR3 protein, so each entry shows the most common genes and DNA. These V and J calls originate from TCRdb's pipeline instead of the authors' own analysis. The sample table holds about 240,000 distinct CDR3 sequences, of which about 28% were seen once. The ten most abundant clones make up more than 6.5% of the sample.

The V gene is TRBV6-8 and the J gene is TRBJ1-2; the D gene is not confidently resolved. The sequencing used a blood sample, collected at baseline and on day 111 from a kidney transplant recipient. The TCR originated in a male patient aged 30 to 40 who had COVID-19 and was a kidney transplant recipient. After a transplant, some T cells may be of graft donor origin. This receptor carries the CDR3 CASSYIQRSRKTYGYTF. DNA sequence: TGTGCCAGCAGTTATATTCAACGCTCTAGAAAGACTTATGGCTACACCTTC.